This T cell receptor (beta chain) is from a study of persistence of HIV-infected CD4 T cells. Overall study context: Suppressive ART had lasted a median of approximately 8 years. Study outcomes and limitations: Antigen-responding cells were enriched for degenerate expanded CDR3beta sequences.

Comments on this clone: Its antigen is still unknown.

Lysates of CMV-infected fibroblasts at around 9.1 ug/mL stimulated these cells. Sorting selected CD4+ T cells upregulating both CD40 ligand and CD69. The immunoSEQ assay was version 4, run in survey mode. Clones were sequenced by immunoSEQ multiplex PCR, and TCRdb holds only the in-frame ones, with some missing. This table holds 4,500 to 5,500 clones, less than 70% found once. This CDR3 is built from 16 residues. The V and J ends lost 3 bases and 5 bases respectively, with 19 bases between them. In germline, CDR1 is KGHSH, CDR2 LQKENI. The clonotype was recovered from an adult man with HIV who was CMV-seropositive. This specimen consisted of CD4+ T cells sorted from PBMCs after 18-hour stimulation, obtained from a patient who received antiretroviral therapy. This chain links TRBV18 with TRBJ1-2; tentatively, D is TRBD1 (6 bases). In DNA, the CDR3 is TGTGCCAGCTCACCTCCCGGAGGGGGGGTCTTATATGGCTACACCTTC. Its translation: CASSPPGGGVLYGYTF. Supplemented by reference TRBV18 and TRBJ1-2, the full variable domain reads NAGVMQNPRHLVRRRGQEARLRCSPMKGHSHVYWYRQLPEEGLKFMVYLQKENIIDESGMPKERFSAEFPKEGPSILRIQQVVRGDSAAYFCASSPPGGGVLYGYTFGSGTRLTVV.